The 24 T cell receptor beta chains given below trace back to one sample, sequenced in a study of T cells expressing NK-cell markers. TCRdb reprocessed the 5' RACE reads, keeping one entry per CDR3 protein, no DNA. The repertoire table contains around 380,000 distinct CDR3 sequences. Specimen: blood T cells: a sorted CD56 or NKG2C T cell subset, CD4+ or CD8+ T cells, or bulk PBMC T cells (not recorded which). These receptors all come from a woman aged 45 to 65 in good health.

CDR3 region: CASTMREVGDTQYF. The rearrangement uses TRBV12-3 or TRBV12-4 and TRBJ2-3; TCRdb returns TRBD2, unconfirmable since there is no DNA. The CDR3 length is 14 residues.

The V and J genes are TRBV12-3 or TRBV12-4 and TRBJ1-2; the TRBD1 assignment by TCRdb is unverifiable without DNA. The CDR3 is 15 amino acids. The CDR3 loop reads CASSLRGARTYGYTF.

The chain combines TRBV14 with TRBJ2-7; lacking DNA, the TRBD1 call made by TCRdb goes unchecked. In germline, CDR1 is SGHDN, CDR2 FVKESK. The CDR3 extends over 15 amino acids. The chain's CDR3 is CASSQGDGLQYEQYF.

This chain joins TRBV5-1 and TRBJ2-3. This CDR3 spans 17 amino acids. Germline V CDR1 and CDR2: SGHRS, YFSETQ. CDR3 region: CASSLRTSNKGLDTQYF.

This sequence joins TRBV2 and TRBJ2-5; TCRdb reports TRBD2, a call that lacks DNA to check it against. The CDR3 sequence is 15 residues long. Germline CDR1 SNHLY, CDR2 FYNNEI. The CDR3 here is CASYAGTSVQGTQYF. Based on the CDR3 plus reference TRBV2 and TRBJ2-5, the full variable domain is EPEVTQTPSHQVTQMGQEVILRCVPISNHLYFYWYRQILGQKVEFLVSFYNNEISEKSEIFDDQFSVERPDGSNFTLKIRSTKLEDSAMYFCASYAGTSVQGTQYFGPGTRLLVL.

The rearrangement uses TRBV19 and TRBJ2-1; the D call of TRBD1 rests on TCRdb alone, since no DNA is present to check it. The germline CDR1 and CDR2 sequences are LNHDA and SQIVND (reference sequence). The CDR3 is 17 residues long. The CDR3 sequence is CASIGTDDPLLNNEQFF.

The rearrangement joins TRBV7-9 to TRBJ2-1. The CDR3 runs 11 residues. Germline loops: CDR1 SEHNR, CDR2 FQNEAQ (reference sequence). The CDR3 protein is CASSLSDEQFF.

This chain links TRBV5-6 with TRBJ1-5. The germline V gene encodes CDR1 SGHDT and CDR2 YYEEEE. This CDR3 has 15 amino acids. The chain's CDR3 is CASSLKGPSNQPQHF.

The V and J genes are TRBV10-3 and TRBJ2-7; TCRdb outputs TRBD1, but without DNA this stays unchecked. The CDR3 covers 14 residues. The germline V gene encodes CDR1 ENHRY and CDR2 SYGVKD. The CDR3 here is CAISPGTARYEQYF.

The chain employs TRBV5-1 and TRBJ1-1. The germline V gene encodes CDR1 SGHRS and CDR2 YFSETQ. The CDR3 spans 12 residues. The CDR3: CASSPRARRAFF.

The chain recombines TRBV25-1 with TRBJ2-7; there is no DNA to check the TCRdb D call of TRBD2. The CDR3 spans 15 residues. Germline CDR1 and CDR2: MGHDK and SYGVNS. The CDR3 protein is CASSDSLGLATEQYF.

The V call is TRBV6-1, the J call TRBJ1-1; without DNA, the TCRdb call of TRBD1 cannot be checked. The CDR3 spans 14 residues. Germline-derived CDR1 and CDR2 are MNHNS and SASEGT. The CDR3 loop is CVVGVPLTDTEAFF.

This chain links TRBV24-1 with TRBJ2-1; the D gene TCRdb calls, TRBD2, cannot be checked with no DNA. This CDR3 region has 16 residues. Germline CDR1 KGHDR, CDR2 SFDVKD. The CDR3 reads CATSDSRTSERDEQFF.

This chain uses TRBV20-1 with TRBJ2-1; the TCRdb call, TRBD1, lacks DNA for checking. Germline CDR1 and CDR2: DFQATT and SNEGSKA (reference sequence). The CDR3 length is 14 residues. CDR3 in amino acids: CSARQGPEDNEQFF.

The chain employs TRBV2 and TRBJ2-2; as DNA is missing, the TRBD1 call by TCRdb cannot be tested. Germline V lookup: CDR1 SNHLY, CDR2 FYNNEI. The CDR3 extends over 15 amino acids. The CDR3 spells CASRGTGGKAGELFF.

This sequence joins TRBV7-9 and TRBJ2-5; TCRdb reports TRBD1, a call that lacks DNA to check it against. CDR1 and CDR2 (germline): SEHNR, FQNEAQ (reference sequence). This CDR3 region has 13 residues. The chain's CDR3 is CASSREYQETQYF.

The rearrangement joins TRBV15 to TRBJ1-5; TCRdb designates TRBD1, a call that cannot be tested without DNA. The germline V gene has CDR1 LNHNV and CDR2 YYDKDF (reference sequence). This CDR3 has 14 residues. The CDR3 protein is CATSSRDTDQPQHF. Full variable domain (outside the CDR3, taken from reference TRBV15 and TRBJ1-5): DAMVIQNPRYQVTQFGKPVTLSCSQTLNHNVMYWYQQKSSQAPKLLFHYYDKDFNNEADTPDNFQSRRPNTSFCFLDIRSPGLGDTAMYLCATSSRDTDQPQHFGDGTRLSIL.

The rearrangement uses TRBV4-1 and TRBJ2-1; TCRdb lists TRBD2, though no DNA is available to test this call. Germline assignment: CDR1 MGHRA and CDR2 YSYEKL. The CDR3 is 16 amino acids. The CDR3 region is CASSQDWQLAGGEQFF.

V is TRBV21-1 and J is TRBJ2-7. TRBV21-1 is termed a pseudogene. The CDR3 spans 15 residues. The CDR3 loop is CASSKRNVGGYEQYF.

The chain recombines TRBV12-3 or TRBV12-4 with TRBJ1-1; TCRdb picks TRBD1, but there is no DNA to check that call. The CDR3 runs to 13 residues. The CDR3 spells CASSSRQPTGAFF.

J is TRBJ2-1 and V is TRBV5-5. The CDR3 runs to 12 residues. Germline values: CDR1 SGHKS, CDR2 YYEKEE (reference sequence). The chain's CDR3 is CASSPNFDEQFF.

The chain couples TRBV6-6 to TRBJ2-5; TCRdb indicates TRBD2, and absent DNA this call remains unverified. This CDR3 is built from 14 residues. CDR1 and CDR2 (germline): MNHNY, SVGAGI (reference sequence). CDR3 loop: CASSYSGPQETQYF.

The chain uses TRBV7-6 and TRBJ2-1; with no DNA, the TCRdb D assignment of TRBD2 cannot be verified. This CDR3 is built from 15 residues. The germline CDR1 and CDR2 sequences are SGHVS and FNYEAQ. This chain's CDR3 is CASSRRSGSYNEQFF.

The chain joins TRBV5-1 to TRBJ1-4. The CDR3 runs 14 residues. Germline CDR1 is SGHRS and CDR2 is YFSETQ. The chain's CDR3 is CASSFRKSGEKLFF.